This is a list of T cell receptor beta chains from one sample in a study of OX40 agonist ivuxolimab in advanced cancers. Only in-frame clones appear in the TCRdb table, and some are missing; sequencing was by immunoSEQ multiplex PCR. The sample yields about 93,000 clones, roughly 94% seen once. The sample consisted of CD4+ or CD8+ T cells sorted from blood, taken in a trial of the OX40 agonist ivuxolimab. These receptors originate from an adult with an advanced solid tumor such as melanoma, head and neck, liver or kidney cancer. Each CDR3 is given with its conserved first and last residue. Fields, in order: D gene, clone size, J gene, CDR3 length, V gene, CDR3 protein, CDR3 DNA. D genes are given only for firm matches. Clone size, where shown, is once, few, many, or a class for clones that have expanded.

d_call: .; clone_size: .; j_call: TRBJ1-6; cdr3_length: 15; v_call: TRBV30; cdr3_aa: CAWSPMEGGGSPLHF; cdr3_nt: TGTGCCTGGAGTCCTATGGAGGGGGGCGGTTCACCCCTCCACTTT
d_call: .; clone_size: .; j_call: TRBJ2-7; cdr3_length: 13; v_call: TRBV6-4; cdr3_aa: CASSKGATYEQYF; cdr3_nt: TGTGCCAGCAGTAAAGGGGCGACCTACGAGCAGTACTTC
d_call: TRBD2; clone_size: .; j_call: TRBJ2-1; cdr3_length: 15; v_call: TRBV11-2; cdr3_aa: CASSLVLAGYNEQFF; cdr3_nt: TGTGCCAGCAGCTTAGTTTTAGCGGGTTACAATGAGCAGTTCTTC
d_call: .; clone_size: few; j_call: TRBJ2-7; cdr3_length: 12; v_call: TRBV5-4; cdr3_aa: CASSPSGLEQYF; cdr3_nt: TGTGCCAGCAGCCCCTCCGGGCTCGAGCAGTACTTC
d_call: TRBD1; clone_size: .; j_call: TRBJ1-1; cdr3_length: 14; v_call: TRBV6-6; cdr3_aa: CASSSAGGRTEAFF; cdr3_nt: TGTGCCAGCAGTTCAGCAGGGGGGAGGACTGAAGCTTTCTTT
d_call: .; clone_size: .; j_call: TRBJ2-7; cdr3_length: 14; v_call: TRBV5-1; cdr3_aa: CASSWGSGAYEQYF; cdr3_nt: TGCGCCAGCAGCTGGGGGTCGGGGGCCTACGAGCAGTACTTC
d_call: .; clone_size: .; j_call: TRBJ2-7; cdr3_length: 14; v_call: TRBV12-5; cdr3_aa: CASGLGNSAYEQYF; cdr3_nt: TGTGCTAGTGGTTTAGGAAACTCGGCCTACGAGCAGTACTTC
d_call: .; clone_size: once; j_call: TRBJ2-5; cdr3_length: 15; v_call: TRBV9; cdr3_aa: CASSAYGGLEETQYF; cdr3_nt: TGTGCCAGCAGCGCCTATGGGGGATTGGAAGAGACCCAGTACTTC
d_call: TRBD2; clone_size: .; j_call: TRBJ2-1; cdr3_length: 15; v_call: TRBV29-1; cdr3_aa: CSVVFPWTSRNEQFF; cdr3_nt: TGCAGCGTTGTCTTCCCCTGGACTAGCAGGAATGAGCAGTTCTTC
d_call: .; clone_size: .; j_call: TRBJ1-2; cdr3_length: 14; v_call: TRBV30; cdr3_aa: CAWSIGGKDYGYTF; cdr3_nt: TGTGCCTGGAGCATTGGGGGGAAGGACTATGGCTACACCTTC
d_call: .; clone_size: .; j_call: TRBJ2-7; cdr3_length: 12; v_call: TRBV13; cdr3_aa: CASSLGAYEQYF; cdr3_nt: TGTGCCAGCAGCTTAGGCGCCTACGAGCAGTACTTC
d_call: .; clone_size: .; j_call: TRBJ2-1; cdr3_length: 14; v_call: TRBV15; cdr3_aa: CATSRVRESDEQFF; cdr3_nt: TGTGCCACCAGCAGAGTTCGGGAGTCCGATGAGCAGTTCTTC
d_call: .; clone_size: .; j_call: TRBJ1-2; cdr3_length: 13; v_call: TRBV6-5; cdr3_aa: CASSYEANYGYTF; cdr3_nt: TGTGCCAGCAGTTACGAAGCGAACTATGGCTACACCTTC
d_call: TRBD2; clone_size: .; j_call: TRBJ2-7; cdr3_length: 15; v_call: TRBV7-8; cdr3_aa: CASSALAGGSYEQYF; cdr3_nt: TGTGCCAGCAGCGCCCTAGCGGGGGGGAGCTACGAGCAGTACTTC
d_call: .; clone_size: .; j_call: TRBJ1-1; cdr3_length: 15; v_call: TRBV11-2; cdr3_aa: CASSLGRAVNTEAFF; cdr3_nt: TGTGCCAGCAGCTTAGGCAGGGCGGTGAACACTGAAGCTTTCTTT
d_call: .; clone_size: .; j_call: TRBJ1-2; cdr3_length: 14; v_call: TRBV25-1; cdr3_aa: CASSELGGGNGYTF; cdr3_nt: TGTGCCAGCAGTGAATTAGGTGGAGGGAATGGCTACACCTTC
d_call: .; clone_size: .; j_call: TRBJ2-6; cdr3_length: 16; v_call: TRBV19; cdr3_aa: CASSIGPGDGANVLTF; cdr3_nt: TGTGCCAGTAGTATAGGCCCAGGGGACGGGGCCAACGTCCTGACTTTC